The clone carrying this T cell receptor beta chain appeared once. The J segment lost 7 bases and the V segment lost 4 bases, leaving 5 bases of the junction unmatched. Germline CDR1 SGHAT, CDR2 FQDESV (reference sequence). The CDR3 is 13 residues long. The source of the sample is a study of technical replicates of blood from a handful of donors. TCRdb keeps only in-frame clones here, not all; method: immunoSEQ multiplex PCR. The sample gives over 50,000 clones, about 87% of which show up once; about 5.2% is in the top ten. This TCR was sampled from a human donor in good health. Some clones in this sample may be carry-over from other donors' samples. The chain couples TRBV11-1 to TRBJ2-5; 8 bases fit TRBD1. Sequencing was done on a sample of PBMCs. CDR3: CASSSQGAGTQYF. CDR3 DNA sequence: TGTGCCAGCAGCTCTCAGGGGGCTGGGACCCAGTACTTC.